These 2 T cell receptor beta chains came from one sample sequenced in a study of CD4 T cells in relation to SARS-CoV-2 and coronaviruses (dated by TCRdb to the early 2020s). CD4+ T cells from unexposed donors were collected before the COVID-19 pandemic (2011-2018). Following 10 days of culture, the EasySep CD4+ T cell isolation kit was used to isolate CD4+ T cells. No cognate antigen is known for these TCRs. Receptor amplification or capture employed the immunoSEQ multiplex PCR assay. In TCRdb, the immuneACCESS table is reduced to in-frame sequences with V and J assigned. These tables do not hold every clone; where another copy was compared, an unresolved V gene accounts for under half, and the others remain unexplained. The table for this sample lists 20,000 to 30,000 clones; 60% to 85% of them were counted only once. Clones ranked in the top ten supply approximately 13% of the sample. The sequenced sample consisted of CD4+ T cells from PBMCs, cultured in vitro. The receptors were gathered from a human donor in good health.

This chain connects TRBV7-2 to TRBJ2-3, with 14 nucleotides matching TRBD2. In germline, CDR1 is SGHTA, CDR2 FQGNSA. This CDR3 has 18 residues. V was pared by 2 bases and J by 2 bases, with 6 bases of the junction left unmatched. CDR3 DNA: TGTGCCAGCAGCTTATATGGGACTAGCGGGGGCAACACAGATACGCAGTATTTT. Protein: CASSLYGTSGGNTDTQYF.

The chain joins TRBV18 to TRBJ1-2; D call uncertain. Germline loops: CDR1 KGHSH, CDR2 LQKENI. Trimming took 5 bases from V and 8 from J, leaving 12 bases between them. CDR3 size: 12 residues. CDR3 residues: CASSSDGRGYTF. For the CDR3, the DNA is TGTGCCAGCTCATCGGACGGACGCGGCTACACCTTC.